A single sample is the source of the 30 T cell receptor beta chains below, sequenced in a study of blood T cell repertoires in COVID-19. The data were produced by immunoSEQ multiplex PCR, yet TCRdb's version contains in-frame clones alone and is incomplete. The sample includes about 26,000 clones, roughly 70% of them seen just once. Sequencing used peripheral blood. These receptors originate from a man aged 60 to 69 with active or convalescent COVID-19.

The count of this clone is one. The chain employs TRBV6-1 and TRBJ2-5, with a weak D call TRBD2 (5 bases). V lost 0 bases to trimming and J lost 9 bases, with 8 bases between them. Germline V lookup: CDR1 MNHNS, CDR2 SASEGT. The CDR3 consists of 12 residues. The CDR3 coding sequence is TGTGCCAGCAGTGAAGCAGGACTCGCCCAGTACTTC. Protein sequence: CASSEAGLAQYF.

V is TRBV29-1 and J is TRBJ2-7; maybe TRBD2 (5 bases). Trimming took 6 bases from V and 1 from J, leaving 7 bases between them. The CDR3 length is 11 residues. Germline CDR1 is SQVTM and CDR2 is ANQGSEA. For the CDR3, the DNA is TGCAGCGTCGACTATTCCTACGAGCAGTACTTC. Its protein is CSVDYSYEQYF.

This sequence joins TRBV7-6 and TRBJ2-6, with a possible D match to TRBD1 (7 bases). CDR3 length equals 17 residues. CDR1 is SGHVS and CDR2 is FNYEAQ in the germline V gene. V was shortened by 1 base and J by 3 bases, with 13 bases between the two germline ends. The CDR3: CASSLGPGGFGANVLTF. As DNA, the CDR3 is TGTGCCAGCAGCTTAGGTCCAGGGGGGTTTGGGGCCAACGTCCTGACTTTC.

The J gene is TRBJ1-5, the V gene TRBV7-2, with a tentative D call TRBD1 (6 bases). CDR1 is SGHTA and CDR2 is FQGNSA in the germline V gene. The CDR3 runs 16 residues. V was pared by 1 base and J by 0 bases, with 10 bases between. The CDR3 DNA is TGTGCCAGCAGCTTAGACGGACAGACTAGCAATCAGCCCCAGCATTTT. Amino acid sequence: CASSLDGQTSNQPQHF. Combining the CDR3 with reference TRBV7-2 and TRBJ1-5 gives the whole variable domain GAGVSQSPSNKVTEKGKDVELRCDPISGHTALYWYRQSLGQGLEFLIYFQGNSAPDKSGLPSDRFSAERTGGSVSTLTIQRTQQEDSAVYLCASSLDGQTSNQPQHFGDGTRLSIL.

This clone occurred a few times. CDR3 bases: TGTGCCAGCAGCTTGGCCGGGACGGACGGGAGCGATGAGCAGTTCTTC. This sequence encodes CASSLAGTDGSDEQFF. This chain links TRBV5-6 with TRBJ2-1; maybe TRBD2 (6 bases). V was pared by 0 bases and J by 8 bases, with 18 bases between. Germline-derived CDR1 and CDR2 are SGHDT and YYEEEE. The CDR3 is 16 residues long.

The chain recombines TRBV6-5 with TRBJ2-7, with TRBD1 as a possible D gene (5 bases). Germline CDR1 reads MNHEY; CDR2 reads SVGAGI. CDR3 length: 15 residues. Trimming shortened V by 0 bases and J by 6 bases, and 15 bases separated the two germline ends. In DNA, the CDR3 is TGTGCCAGCAGTTACTCTACATCGGGTAGGGGCGAGCAGTACTTC. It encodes CASSYSTSGRGEQYF.

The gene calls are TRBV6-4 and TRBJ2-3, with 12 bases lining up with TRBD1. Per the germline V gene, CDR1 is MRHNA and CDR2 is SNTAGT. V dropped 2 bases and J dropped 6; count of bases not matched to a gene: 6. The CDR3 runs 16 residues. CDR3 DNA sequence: TGTGCCAGCAGTGACAAAGGGACAGGGGGCTCGGATACGCAGTATTTT. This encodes CASSDKGTGGSDTQYF.

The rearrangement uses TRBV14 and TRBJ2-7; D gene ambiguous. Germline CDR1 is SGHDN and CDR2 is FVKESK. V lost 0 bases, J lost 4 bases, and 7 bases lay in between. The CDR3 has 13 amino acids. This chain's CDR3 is CASSQDQRYEQYF. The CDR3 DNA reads TGTGCCAGCAGCCAAGATCAGAGGTACGAGCAGTACTTC.

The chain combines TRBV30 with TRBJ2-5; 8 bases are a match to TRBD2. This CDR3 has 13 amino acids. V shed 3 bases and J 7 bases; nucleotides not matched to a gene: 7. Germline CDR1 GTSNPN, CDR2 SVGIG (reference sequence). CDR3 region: CAWSPGGKGTQYF. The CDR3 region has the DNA TGTGCCTGGAGCCCGGGGGGGAAAGGGACCCAGTACTTC.

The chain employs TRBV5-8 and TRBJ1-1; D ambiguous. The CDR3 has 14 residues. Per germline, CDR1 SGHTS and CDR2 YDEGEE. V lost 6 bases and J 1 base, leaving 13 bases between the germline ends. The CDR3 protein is CASTIDIRNTEAFF. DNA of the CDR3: TGTGCCAGCACTATAGACATTAGGAACACTGAAGCTTTCTTT.

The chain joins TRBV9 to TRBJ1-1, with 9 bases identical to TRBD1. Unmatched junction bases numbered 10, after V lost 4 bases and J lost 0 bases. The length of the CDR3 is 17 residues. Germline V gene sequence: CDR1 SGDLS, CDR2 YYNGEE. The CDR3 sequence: CASSRKTGGIMNTEAFF. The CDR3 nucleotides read TGTGCCAGCAGCCGTAAAACAGGGGGCATTATGAACACTGAAGCTTTCTTT.

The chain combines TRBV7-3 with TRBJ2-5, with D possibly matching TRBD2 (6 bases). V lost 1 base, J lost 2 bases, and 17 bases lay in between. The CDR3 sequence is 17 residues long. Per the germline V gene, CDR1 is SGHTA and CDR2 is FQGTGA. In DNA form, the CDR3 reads TGTGCCAGCAGCTTAAGGGGAGGTGGGGTGGTTCAAGAGACCCAGTACTTC. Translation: CASSLRGGGVVQETQYF.

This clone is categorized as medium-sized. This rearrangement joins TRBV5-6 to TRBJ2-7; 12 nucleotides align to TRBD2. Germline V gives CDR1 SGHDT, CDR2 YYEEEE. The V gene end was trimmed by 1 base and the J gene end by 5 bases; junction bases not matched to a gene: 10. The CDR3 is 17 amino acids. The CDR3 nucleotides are TGTGCCAGCAGCTTGTCTTTGGCTAGCGGGAGGGTGAACGAGCAGTACTTC. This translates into CASSLSLASGRVNEQYF. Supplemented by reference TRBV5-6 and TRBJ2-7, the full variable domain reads DAGVTQSPTHLIKTRGQQVTLRCSPKSGHDTVSWYQQALGQGPQFIFQYYEEEERQRGNFPDRFSGHQFPNYSSELNVNALLLGDSALYLCASSLSLASGRVNEQYFGPGTRLTVT.

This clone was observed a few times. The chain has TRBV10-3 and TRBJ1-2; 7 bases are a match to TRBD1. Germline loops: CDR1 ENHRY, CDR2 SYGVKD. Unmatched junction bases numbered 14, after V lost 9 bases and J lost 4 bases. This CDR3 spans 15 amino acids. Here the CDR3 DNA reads TGTGCCATTACAAACCCGGGACAGCTTCCCTATGGCTACACCTTC. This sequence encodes CAITNPGQLPYGYTF.

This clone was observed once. The CDR3 spells CASSLAISGRGANEQFF. CDR3 DNA: TGTGCCAGCAGCTTGGCCATTAGCGGGAGGGGGGCCAATGAGCAGTTCTTC. The chain couples TRBV5-4 to TRBJ2-1, with 11 bases lining up with TRBD2. V was clipped by 0 bases and J by 6 bases; unmatched bases: 8. In germline, CDR1 is SGHNT, CDR2 YYREEE (reference sequence). The CDR3 covers 17 residues.

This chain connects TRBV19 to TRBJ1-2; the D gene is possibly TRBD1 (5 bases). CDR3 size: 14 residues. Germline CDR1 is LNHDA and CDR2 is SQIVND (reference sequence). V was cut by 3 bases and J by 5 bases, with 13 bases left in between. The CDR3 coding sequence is TGTGCCAGTAGTATCTCCTTGCAGGGTTATGGCTACACCTTC. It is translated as CASSISLQGYGYTF. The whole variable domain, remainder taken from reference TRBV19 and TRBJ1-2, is DGGITQSPKYLFRKEGQNVTLSCEQNLNHDAMYWYRQDPGQGLRLIYYSQIVNDFQKGDIAEGYSVSREKKESFPLTVTSAQKNPTAFYLCASSISLQGYGYTFGSGTRLTVV.

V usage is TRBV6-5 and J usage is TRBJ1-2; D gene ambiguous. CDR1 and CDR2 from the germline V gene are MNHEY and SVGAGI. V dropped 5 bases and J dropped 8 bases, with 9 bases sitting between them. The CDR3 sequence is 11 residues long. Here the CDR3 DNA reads TGTGCCAGCAGTCCACTGGAGGGCTACACCTTC. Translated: CASSPLEGYTF.

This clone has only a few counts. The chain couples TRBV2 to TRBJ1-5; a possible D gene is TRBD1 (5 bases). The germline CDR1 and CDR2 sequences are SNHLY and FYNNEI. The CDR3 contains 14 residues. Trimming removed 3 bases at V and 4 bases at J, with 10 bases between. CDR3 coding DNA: TGTGCCAGCAGTGAGGGTAGGACAAATCAGCCCCAGCATTTT. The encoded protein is CASSEGRTNQPQHF.

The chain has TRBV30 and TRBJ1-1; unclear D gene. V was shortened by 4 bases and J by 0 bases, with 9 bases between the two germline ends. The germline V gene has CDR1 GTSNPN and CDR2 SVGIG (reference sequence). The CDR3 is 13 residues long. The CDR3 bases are TGTGCCTGGACATCCACTATGAACACTGAAGCTTTCTTT. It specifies CAWTSTMNTEAFF. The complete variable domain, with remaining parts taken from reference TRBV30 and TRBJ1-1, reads SQTIHQWPATLVQPVGSPLSLECTVEGTSNPNLYWYRQAAGRGLQLLFYSVGIGQISSEVPQNLSASRPQDRQFILSSKKLLLSDSGFYLCAWTSTMNTEAFFGQGTRLTVV.

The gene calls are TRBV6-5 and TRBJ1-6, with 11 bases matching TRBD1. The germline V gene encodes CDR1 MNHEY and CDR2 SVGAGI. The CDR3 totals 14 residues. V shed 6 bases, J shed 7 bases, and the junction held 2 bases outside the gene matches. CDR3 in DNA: TGTGCCAGCAGACGGGACAGGGGGAATTCACCCCTCCACTTT. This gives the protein CASRRDRGNSPLHF.

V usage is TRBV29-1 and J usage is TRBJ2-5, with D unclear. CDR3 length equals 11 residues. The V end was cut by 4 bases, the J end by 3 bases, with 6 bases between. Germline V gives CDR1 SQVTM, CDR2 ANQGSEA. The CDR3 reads CSVGGKETQYF. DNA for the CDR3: TGCAGCGTTGGAGGAAAAGAGACCCAGTACTTC.

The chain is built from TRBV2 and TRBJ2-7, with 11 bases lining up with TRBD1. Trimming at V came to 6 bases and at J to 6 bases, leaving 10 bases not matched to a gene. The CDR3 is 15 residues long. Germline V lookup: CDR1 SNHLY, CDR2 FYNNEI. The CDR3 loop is CASRLQDRGLGEQYF. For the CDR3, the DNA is TGTGCCAGCAGACTACAGGACAGGGGGCTGGGCGAGCAGTACTTC.

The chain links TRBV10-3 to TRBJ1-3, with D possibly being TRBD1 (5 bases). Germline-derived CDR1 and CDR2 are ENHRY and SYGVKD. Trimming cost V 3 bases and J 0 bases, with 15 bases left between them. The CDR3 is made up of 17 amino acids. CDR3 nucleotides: TGTGCCATCAGTGATCCATCTAGACAGAACTCTGGAAACACCATATATTTT. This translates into CAISDPSRQNSGNTIYF.

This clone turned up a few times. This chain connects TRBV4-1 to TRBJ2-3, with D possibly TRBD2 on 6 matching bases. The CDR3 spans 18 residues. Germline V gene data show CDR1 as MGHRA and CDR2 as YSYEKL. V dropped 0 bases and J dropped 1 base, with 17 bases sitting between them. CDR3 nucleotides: TGCGCCAGCAGCCAAGACGATCAGGGAGGAACTCGCACAGATACGCAGTATTTT. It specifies CASSQDDQGGTRTDTQYF.

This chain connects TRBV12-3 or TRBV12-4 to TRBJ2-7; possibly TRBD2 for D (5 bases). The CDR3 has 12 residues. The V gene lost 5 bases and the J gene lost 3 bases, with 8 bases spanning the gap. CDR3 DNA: TGTGCCAGCAGTCGAGGGTACTACGAGCAGTACTTC. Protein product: CASSRGYYEQYF.

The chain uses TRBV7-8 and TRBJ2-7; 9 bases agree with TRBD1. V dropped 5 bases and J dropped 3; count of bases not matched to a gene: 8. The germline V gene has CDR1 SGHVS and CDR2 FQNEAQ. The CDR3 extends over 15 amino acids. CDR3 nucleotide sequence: TGTGCCAGCAGCCGATACAGGGGGCGTAGCTACGAGCAGTACTTC. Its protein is CASSRYRGRSYEQYF.

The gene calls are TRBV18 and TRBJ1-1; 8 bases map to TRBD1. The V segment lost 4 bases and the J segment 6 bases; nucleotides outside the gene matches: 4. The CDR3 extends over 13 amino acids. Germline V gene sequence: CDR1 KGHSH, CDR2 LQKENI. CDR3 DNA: TGTGCCAGCTCACTCGACAGGGGAGCTGAAGCTTTCTTT. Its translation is CASSLDRGAEAFF.

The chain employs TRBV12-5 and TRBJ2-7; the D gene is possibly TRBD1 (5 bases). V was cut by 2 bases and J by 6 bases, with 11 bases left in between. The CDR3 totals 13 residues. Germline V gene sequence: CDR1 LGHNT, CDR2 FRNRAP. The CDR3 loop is CASGLIRQGEQYF. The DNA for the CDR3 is TGTGCTAGTGGTTTGATCCGTCAGGGCGAGCAGTACTTC.

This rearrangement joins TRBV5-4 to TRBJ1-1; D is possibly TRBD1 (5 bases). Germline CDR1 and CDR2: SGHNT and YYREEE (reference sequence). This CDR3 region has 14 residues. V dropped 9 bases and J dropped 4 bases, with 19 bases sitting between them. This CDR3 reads CATWEGVKGTEAFF. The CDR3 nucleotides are TGTGCCACCTGGGAAGGGGTAAAGGGCACTGAAGCTTTCTTT.

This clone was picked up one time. The CDR3 DNA is TGTGCCACCAGCAGACCAAGATGGGACAGGGATACCTACGAGCAGTACTTC. Translating gives CATSRPRWDRDTYEQYF. The chain carries TRBV15 and TRBJ2-7; TRBD1 agrees at 9 bases. This CDR3 comprises 17 residues. V trimming: 2 bases; J trimming: 2 bases; junction bases outside the gene matches: 10. Looked up from germline, CDR1 is LNHNV and CDR2 is YYDKDF (reference sequence).